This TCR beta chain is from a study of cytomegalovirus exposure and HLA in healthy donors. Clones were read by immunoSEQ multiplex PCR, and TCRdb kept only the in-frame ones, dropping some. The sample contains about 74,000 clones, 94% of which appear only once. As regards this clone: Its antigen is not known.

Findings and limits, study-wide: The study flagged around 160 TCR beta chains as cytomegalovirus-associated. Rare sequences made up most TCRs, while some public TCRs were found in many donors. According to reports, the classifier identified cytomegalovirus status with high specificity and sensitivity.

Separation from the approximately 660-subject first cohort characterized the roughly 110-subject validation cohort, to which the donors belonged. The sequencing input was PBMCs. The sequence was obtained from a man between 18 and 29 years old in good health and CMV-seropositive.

The CDR3 is CASRSGGYVEQYF. For the CDR3, the DNA is TGTGCCAGCAGATCCGGAGGCTACGTAGAGCAGTACTTC. The V and J genes are TRBV2 and TRBJ2-7; perhaps TRBD2 as D (5 bases). Germline CDR1 reads SNHLY; CDR2 reads FYNNEI. Trimming took off 6 bases at V and 7 bases at J, with 16 bases between the two ends. The CDR3 runs to 13 residues.